This TCR beta chain was identified during a study of shared clonotypes between healthy human individuals. Only in-frame clones appear in the TCRdb table, and some are missing; sequencing was by immunoSEQ multiplex PCR. Seen here are about 1 million clones, more than 60% observed once, and the top ten hold around 1.4%. The CDR3 spans 14 residues. Germline loops: CDR1 SGHAT, CDR2 FQNNGV. Trimming shortened V by 1 base and J by 3 bases, and 10 bases separated the two germline ends. The material sequenced was memory CD4+ T cells sorted from blood. Subset in this sample: CD45RA-negative fraction. V is TRBV11-2 and J is TRBJ2-7, with D possibly being TRBD2 (6 bases). This receptor was obtained from a man aged 18 to 30 in good health. The CDR3 loop is CASSLGLGLYEQYF. The CDR3 DNA is TGTGCCAGCAGCTTAGGACTAGGACTCTACGAGCAGTACTTC.